Listed here are 24 T cell receptor beta chains from one sample, sequenced in a study of cytomegalovirus exposure and HLA in healthy donors. 60 Vbeta and 13 Jbeta primers were used in PCR. Sequencing was performed with immunoSEQ multiplex PCR; in TCRdb, only in-frame clones are kept and a portion is missing. This sample has roughly 88,000 clones, with approximately 76% found just once. Sequenced sample: PBMCs. These receptors came from a man in his thirties or forties in good health and CMV-seropositive.

J is TRBJ1-3 and V is TRBV5-5; 8 bases fit TRBD1. Losses at the gene ends were 3 bases for V and 3 bases for J; bases not matched to a gene: 2. The CDR3 contains 14 residues. Germline assignment: CDR1 SGHKS and CDR2 YYEKEE (reference sequence). As DNA, the CDR3 is TGTGCCAGCAGCTCCGGGACAGGTGGAAACACCATATATTTT. It codes for CASSSGTGGNTIYF.

The V call is TRBV5-1, the J call TRBJ2-1; 12 nucleotides align to TRBD2. This CDR3 spans 15 amino acids. The germline V gene encodes CDR1 SGHRS and CDR2 YFSETQ. Losses at the gene ends were 0 bases for V and 7 bases for J; bases not matched to a gene: 2. The CDR3 DNA reads TGCGCCAGCAGCTTGGCACTAGCGGGAGGAAATGAGCAGTTCTTC. It translates to CASSLALAGGNEQFF.

This chain connects TRBV6-1 to TRBJ2-2, with TRBD2 matching over 8 bases. After removal of 2 bases from V and 0 bases from J, the junction contained 2 bases not matched to a gene. CDR1 is MNHNS and CDR2 is SASEGT in the germline V gene. This CDR3 contains 16 residues. CDR3 amino acids: CASSELGLANTGELFF. Written as DNA, the CDR3 is TGTGCCAGCAGTGAATTGGGACTAGCGAACACCGGGGAGCTGTTTTTT.

This chain links TRBV5-1 with TRBJ1-1; 9 bases are shared with TRBD1. V shed 3 bases, J shed 4 bases, and the junction held 4 bases outside the gene matches. Per germline, CDR1 SGHRS and CDR2 YFSETQ. CDR3 length: 14 amino acids. CDR3 sequence (DNA): TGCGCCAGCAGCTCGGGACAGGGCTTCACTGAAGCTTTCTTT. Encoded protein: CASSSGQGFTEAFF. The full variable domain, with the rest looked up from reference TRBV5-1 and TRBJ1-1, is KAGVTQTPRYLIKTRGQQVTLSCSPISGHRSVSWYQQTPGQGLQFLFEYFSETQRNKGNFPGRFSGRQFSNSRSEMNVSTLELGDSALYLCASSSGQGFTEAFFGQGTRLTVV.

The chain is built from TRBV7-6 and TRBJ1-1; TRBD1 is a possible D gene (5 bases). The CDR3 spans 15 residues. Germline values: CDR1 SGHVS, CDR2 FNYEAQ. V lost 2 bases and J 5 bases, leaving 15 bases between the germline ends. The chain's CDR3 is CASSLSDQGLTEAFF. As DNA, the CDR3 is TGTGCCAGCAGCTTAAGCGACCAGGGTTTGACTGAAGCTTTCTTT.

This sequence joins TRBV7-8 and TRBJ2-1; 11 bases line up with TRBD2. Germline V gene lookup returns CDR1 SGHVS and CDR2 FQNEAQ. With 3 bases clipped from V and 4 bases from J, the junction kept 5 bases outside the gene matches. This CDR3 comprises 16 residues. Here the CDR3 DNA reads TGTGCCAGCAGCTTTCGGACTAGCGGGCCATACAATGAGCAGTTCTTC. Its translation: CASSFRTSGPYNEQFF.

The V call is TRBV30, the J call TRBJ1-1; D is undetermined. This CDR3 is 14 amino acids long. CDR1 is GTSNPN, CDR2 SVGIG, per germline (reference sequence). V dropped 1 base and J dropped 9 bases, with 18 bases sitting between them. Here the CDR3 reads CAWSGSGLVPQAFF. In DNA form, the CDR3 reads TGTGCCTGGAGTGGGAGTGGTCTCGTCCCCCAAGCTTTCTTT.

The gene calls are TRBV11-2 and TRBJ1-6; unclear D gene. Trimming removed 1 base at V and 7 bases at J, with 11 bases between. CDR3 length: 15 residues. Germline V gene sequence: CDR1 SGHAT, CDR2 FQNNGV. CDR3: CASSLVSNGNSPLHF. The CDR3 bases are TGTGCCAGCAGCTTAGTGTCCAACGGGAATTCACCCCTCCACTTT.

This sequence joins TRBV10-3 and TRBJ1-4, with 7 bases fitting TRBD1. The germline V gene has CDR1 ENHRY and CDR2 SYGVKD. This CDR3 is built from 14 residues. Trimming removed 5 bases from V and 8 bases from J; junction bases left unmatched: 8. The CDR3 DNA reads TGTGCCATCAGTCCCTCCAGGGGGAAAGAAAAACTGTTTTTT. It yields the protein CAISPSRGKEKLFF.

This clone was recorded once. The chain joins TRBV9 to TRBJ2-7; 10 bases align to TRBD1. Germline V lookup: CDR1 SGDLS, CDR2 YYNGEE. The ends lost 4 bases at V and 4 bases at J; junction bases unmatched: 8. This CDR3 spans 15 amino acids. CDR3 protein: CASSTGTGATYEQYV. CDR3 nucleotides: TGTGCCAGCAGCACGGGGACAGGGGCGACTTACGAGCAGTACGTC.

This rearrangement joins TRBV5-1 to TRBJ1-4, with TRBD1 matching 10 bases. Germline-derived CDR1 and CDR2 are SGHRS and YFSETQ. Germline trimming cut 4 bases from V and 6 bases from J; bases unmatched to any gene: 9. CDR3 length: 16 amino acids. CDR3 loop: CASSRRDRGTDEKLFF. Written as DNA, the CDR3 is TGCGCCAGCAGCCGACGGGACAGGGGAACGGATGAAAAACTGTTTTTT.

The chain uses TRBV28 and TRBJ1-1, with D maybe TRBD1 (6 bases). Germline V CDR1 and CDR2: MDHEN, SYDVKM. This CDR3 is 15 amino acids long. V lost 4 bases to trimming and J lost 3 bases, with 15 bases between them. The CDR3, as DNA: TGTGCCAGCAGTTCCACCCGGCGGGGGCACACTGAAGCTTTCTTT. Translation: CASSSTRRGHTEAFF.

The chain employs TRBV19 and TRBJ2-1; 9 nucleotides agree with TRBD2. Germline lookup yields CDR1 LNHDA and CDR2 SQIVND (reference sequence). V shed 5 bases, J shed 10 bases, and the junction held 15 bases outside the gene matches. The CDR3 length is 16 residues. The CDR3 spells CASSPGVAGVSREQFF. DNA for the CDR3: TGTGCCAGTAGTCCCGGAGTAGCGGGAGTTTCGCGGGAGCAGTTCTTC.

This clone was detected once. The chain recombines TRBV5-4 with TRBJ2-5; 8 bases align to TRBD1. CDR3 length: 16 residues. The germline gives CDR1 SGHNT, CDR2 YYREEE (reference sequence). V was clipped by 3 bases and J by 0 bases; unmatched bases: 7. This CDR3 reads CASSSPGTGYQETQYF. The CDR3 coding sequence is TGTGCCAGCAGCTCCCCCGGGACAGGTTACCAAGAGACCCAGTACTTC.

The chain is built from TRBV19 and TRBJ1-3; D ambiguous. Trimming removed 3 bases at V and 2 bases at J, with 5 bases between. Germline-derived CDR1 and CDR2 are LNHDA and SQIVND (reference sequence). This CDR3 is built from 13 residues. The DNA for the CDR3 is TGTGCCAGTAGTATTAAAACTGGAAACACCATATATTTT. As protein: CASSIKTGNTIYF.

V and J are TRBV7-3 and TRBJ1-1; possible D gene TRBD1, 5 bases. Germline CDR1 is SGHTA and CDR2 is FQGTGA. CDR3 size: 13 residues. The V end was cut by 5 bases, the J end by 1 base, with 8 bases between. CDR3 sequence: CASSPTGNTEAFF. Here the CDR3 DNA reads TGTGCCAGCAGCCCCACAGGGAACACTGAAGCTTTCTTT.

The chain links TRBV6-1 to TRBJ2-1; TRBD2 aligns across 7 bases. The CDR3 consists of 15 residues. V gave up 5 bases and J gave up 4 bases; unmatched junction bases: 8. Germline V gene data show CDR1 as MNHNS and CDR2 as SASEGT. The CDR3: CASSLLANGYNEQFF. The CDR3 nucleotides read TGTGCCAGCAGTTTACTAGCGAACGGATACAATGAGCAGTTCTTC.

This rearrangement joins TRBV15 to TRBJ1-3; D not certain. Per the germline V gene, CDR1 is LNHNV and CDR2 is YYDKDF (reference sequence). Trimming removed 0 bases at V and 0 bases at J, with 9 bases between. CDR3 length: 16 residues. The CDR3 protein is CATSRDRVISGNTIYF. In DNA, the CDR3 is TGTGCCACCAGCAGAGACCGGGTCATCTCTGGAAACACCATATATTTT.

This rearrangement joins TRBV4-1 to TRBJ1-3; TRBD1 agrees at 9 bases. Germline V gene data show CDR1 as MGHRA and CDR2 as YSYEKL. V gave up 4 bases and J gave up 1 base; unmatched junction bases: 8. The CDR3 runs to 17 residues. DNA of the CDR3: TGCGCCAGCAGCCCCTGGGACAGGGCAAATTCTGGAAACACCATATATTTT. It codes for CASSPWDRANSGNTIYF.

Written as DNA, the CDR3 is TGTGCCAGCACCTGGGACACAATGAACACTGAAGCTTTCTTT. As protein: CASTWDTMNTEAFF. The genes are TRBV2 and TRBJ1-1; D is possibly TRBD1 (6 bases). CDR3 length: 14 residues. CDR1 and CDR2 from the germline V gene are SNHLY and FYNNEI. Trimming took 7 bases from V and 0 from J, leaving 12 bases between them.

Remarks on this clone: The sample carries other DNA sequences with the same CDR3. The V call is TRBV6-5, the J call TRBJ2-7; 7 bases agree with TRBD2. The CDR3 has 14 amino acids. Germline-derived CDR1 and CDR2 are MNHEY and SVGAGI. Germline trimming cut 6 bases from V and 2 bases from J; bases unmatched to any gene: 7. The CDR3 nucleotides read TGTGCCAGCAGCCAAACCGGGACTACCTACGAGCAGTACTTC. It translates to CASSQTGTTYEQYF.

The chain joins TRBV5-1 to TRBJ2-3; TRBD2 matches at 7 bases. The CDR3 has 15 residues. The germline CDR1 and CDR2 sequences are SGHRS and YFSETQ. The V and J ends lost 0 bases and 0 bases, in that order; junction bases with no gene match: 1. CDR3 nucleotides: TGCGCCAGCAGCTTGGTGGGGGGGAGCACAGATACGCAGTATTTT. Amino acid sequence: CASSLVGGSTDTQYF.

This clone was detected once. This rearrangement joins TRBV2 to TRBJ2-2, with D unclear. This CDR3 is built from 15 residues. The germline gives CDR1 SNHLY, CDR2 FYNNEI. The V end lost 0 bases, the J end lost 1 base, and 6 bases lay between the germline ends. The CDR3: CASSEAPRNTGELFF. In DNA, the CDR3 is TGTGCCAGCAGTGAAGCGCCGAGGAACACCGGGGAGCTGTTTTTT. Filled out from reference TRBV2 and TRBJ2-2, the complete variable domain reads EPEVTQTPSHQVTQMGQEVILRCVPISNHLYFYWYRQILGQKVEFLVSFYNNEISEKSEIFDDQFSVERPDGSNFTLKIRSTKLEDSAMYFCASSEAPRNTGELFFGEGSRLTVL.

This clone was observed a handful of times. This chain uses TRBV28 with TRBJ1-2, with D unresolved. Germline V gives CDR1 MDHEN, CDR2 SYDVKM. This CDR3 contains 15 residues. The V gene lost 5 bases and the J gene lost 4 bases, with 17 bases spanning the gap. CDR3 in amino acids: CASSPRGGYSYGYTF. CDR3 in DNA: TGTGCCAGCAGTCCCAGAGGAGGGTACTCCTATGGCTACACCTTC.